This T cell receptor beta chain came from a study of cytomegalovirus exposure and HLA in healthy donors. As for the study in general: Early released data comprised about 84 million unique TCRs from HLA-typed donors. The study's findings and limits: According to a later analysis, most TCR beta chains associated with CMV appeared HLA-restricted. Being productive about 87% or about 30% of the time was typical of most TCR beta V segments in an earlier analysis.

In the PCR, 60 Vbeta and 13 Jbeta primers were used. Clones were sequenced by immunoSEQ multiplex PCR, and TCRdb holds only the in-frame ones, with some missing. This sample has 280,000 or so clones, with over 85% found just once. Germline CDR1 is WSHSY and CDR2 is SAAADI. Trimming removed 8 bases from V and 0 bases from J; junction bases left unmatched: 1. There are 12 residues in the CDR3. A word on this clone: No antigen is known for it.

Source material: PBMCs. This sequence originates from a woman under 30 in good health and CMV-seronegative. V is TRBV10-2 and J is TRBJ2-7, with 7 bases matching TRBD1. CDR3 nucleotides: TGCGCCAGCGGGACAGACTCCTACGAGCAGTACTTC. Its translation: CASGTDSYEQYF.